The next 26 T cell receptor beta chains were all read from a single sample in a study of shared clonotypes between healthy human individuals. Profiled with immunoSEQ multiplex PCR; TCRdb holds only in-frame clones, not every one. The data contain fewer than 550,000 clones, about 75% of them singletons. Sequencing used PBMCs. These receptors were obtained from a woman between 40 and 50 years old in good health. Some clones in this sample may be carry-over from other donors' samples.

The chain links TRBV10-2 to TRBJ2-1; the match to TRBD2 covers 12 bases. Germline lookup yields CDR1 WSHSY and CDR2 SAAADI. The length of the CDR3 is 19 residues. V shed 2 bases, J shed 8 bases, and the junction held 16 bases outside the gene matches. The CDR3 loop is CASSEPTTSGRTGIYEQFF. In DNA form, the CDR3 reads TGCGCCAGCAGTGAGCCGACCACTAGCGGGAGGACTGGAATATATGAGCAGTTCTTC.

The chain joins TRBV7-2 to TRBJ1-4; D may be TRBD1 (6 bases). Trimming took off 1 base at V and 11 bases at J, with 20 bases between the two ends. The CDR3 contains 16 residues. Germline V lookup: CDR1 SGHTA, CDR2 FQGNSA. The chain's CDR3 is CASSLEGAGASVKLFF. The CDR3 nucleotides are TGTGCCAGCAGCTTAGAGGGAGCAGGGGCTTCGGTGAAACTGTTTTTT.

The J gene is TRBJ2-7, the V gene TRBV19; either TRBD1 or TRBD2 may supply D (5 bases each). V lost 5 bases and J 5 bases, leaving 13 bases between the germline ends. Germline V CDR1 and CDR2: LNHDA, SQIVND (reference sequence). This CDR3 has 13 amino acids. The CDR3 protein is CASSPTRGDEQYF. The CDR3 coding sequence is TGTGCCAGTAGTCCTACGAGGGGAGACGAGCAGTACTTC.

This chain uses TRBV19 with TRBJ2-2, with D perhaps matching TRBD1 (7 bases). The V gene's germline CDR1 is LNHDA and CDR2 SQIVND (reference sequence). Trimming shortened V by 7 bases and J by 0 bases, and 18 bases separated the two germline ends. This CDR3 comprises 17 residues. The CDR3 sequence: CASIRTGGAPNTGELFF. As DNA, the CDR3 is TGTGCCAGTATCCGGACAGGCGGGGCCCCGAACACCGGGGAGCTGTTTTTT.

The J gene is TRBJ1-1, the V gene TRBV7-4; D remains ambiguous. Germline CDR1 is SGHVT and CDR2 is SQSDAQ. The CDR3 covers 13 residues. V dropped 0 bases and J dropped 5 bases, with 7 bases sitting between them. The CDR3 region is CASSLAGRTEAFF. The CDR3 DNA reads as TGTGCCAGCAGCTTAGCAGGGAGGACTGAAGCTTTCTTT.

This rearrangement joins TRBV5-6 to TRBJ2-5, with no clear D. This CDR3 is 13 amino acids long. Per germline, CDR1 SGHDT and CDR2 YYEEEE. The V end was cut by 0 bases, the J end by 2 bases, with 5 bases between. CDR3 loop: CASSLAIQETQYF. CDR3 bases: TGTGCCAGCAGCTTGGCCATTCAAGAGACCCAGTACTTC.

The chain combines TRBV14 with TRBJ2-3; D is possibly TRBD2 (6 bases). In germline, CDR1 is SGHDN, CDR2 FVKESK. The CDR3 runs to 16 residues. Between the trimmed V and J ends, which lost 4 bases and 2 bases, there was a span of 16 bases. This CDR3 is CASSPGRGTVTDTQYF. The CDR3 DNA is TGTGCCAGCAGCCCTGGCCGCGGGACTGTCACAGATACGCAGTATTTT.

This chain uses TRBV18 with TRBJ2-3; D gene ambiguous. This CDR3 is 15 amino acids long. In germline, CDR1 is KGHSH, CDR2 LQKENI. Trimming took 2 bases from V and 0 from J, leaving 9 bases between them. CDR3: CASSPSEASTDTQYF. CDR3 sequence (DNA): TGTGCCAGCTCACCAAGTGAAGCTAGCACAGATACGCAGTATTTT.

The chain couples TRBV7-9 to TRBJ2-7; D may be TRBD1 (6 bases). Germline CDR1 SEHNR, CDR2 FQNEAQ (reference sequence). The V and J ends lost 5 bases and 6 bases respectively, with 20 bases between them. This CDR3 comprises 15 residues. DNA of the CDR3: TGTGCCAGCAGCCTAACCTTTACAGGGCCTGGCGAGCAGTACTTC. Translating gives CASSLTFTGPGEQYF.

This chain links TRBV30 with TRBJ2-3; tentative D call: TRBD2 (5 bases). V lost 2 bases and J 5 bases, leaving 11 bases between the germline ends. CDR3 length: 13 residues. Looked up from germline, CDR1 is GTSNPN and CDR2 is SVGIG (reference sequence). CDR3 DNA: TGTGCCTGGAGTCCTGGACTTAAAGATACGCAGTATTTT. Its translation is CAWSPGLKDTQYF.

This chain joins TRBV7-8 and TRBJ1-5; D ambiguous. The ends were cut back, 3 bases at V and 5 bases at J, with 8 bases in the middle. CDR3 length equals 13 residues. Germline loops: CDR1 SGHVS, CDR2 FQNEAQ. DNA for the CDR3: TGTGCCAGCAGCTTTCTCAGAGATCAGCCCCAGCATTTT. The encoded protein is CASSFLRDQPQHF.

This chain joins TRBV7-2 and TRBJ2-7; D gene uncertain. This CDR3 spans 14 amino acids. Trimming stripped 4 bases from V and 3 bases from J, with 13 bases between. Germline-derived CDR1 and CDR2 are SGHTA and FQGNSA. CDR3 loop: CASSYKGDVYEQYF. Here the CDR3 DNA reads TGTGCCAGCAGCTACAAAGGTGACGTCTACGAGCAGTACTTC.

This chain links TRBV28 with TRBJ2-7; 13 bases fit TRBD2. This CDR3 is built from 14 residues. CDR1 and CDR2 from the germline V gene are MDHEN and SYDVKM. The V gene end was trimmed by 7 bases and the J gene end by 5 bases; junction bases not matched to a gene: 5. The CDR3 loop is CASNLGTSGNEQYF. The CDR3 DNA sequence: TGTGCCAGCAACCTAGGGACTAGCGGGAACGAGCAGTACTTC.

This clone was observed a few times. The chain joins TRBV18 to TRBJ2-5; the D gene is possibly TRBD2 (5 bases). V was shortened by 2 bases and J by 3 bases, with 16 bases between the two germline ends. CDR1 is KGHSH, CDR2 LQKENI, per germline. The CDR3 is 16 amino acids. CDR3 residues: CASSPWKGAQEETQYF. CDR3 DNA: TGTGCCAGCTCACCATGGAAGGGAGCGCAGGAAGAGACCCAGTACTTC. Looking up the rest from reference TRBV18 and TRBJ2-5 gives the full variable domain: NAGVMQNPRHLVRRRGQEARLRCSPMKGHSHVYWYRQLPEEGLKFMVYLQKENIIDESGMPKERFSAEFPKEGPSILRIQQVVRGDSAAYFCASSPWKGAQEETQYFGPGTRLLVL.

The table lists this clone with many counts. This rearrangement joins TRBV7-6 to TRBJ2-1; 8 bases are a match to TRBD2. There are 16 residues in the CDR3. V shed 1 base and J 5 bases; nucleotides not matched to a gene: 7. Germline V CDR1 and CDR2: SGHVS, FNYEAQ. The CDR3 here is CASSLVPGTSNNEQFF. CDR3 nucleotide sequence: TGTGCCAGCAGCTTAGTGCCCGGGACTAGTAACAATGAGCAGTTCTTC. The whole variable domain, remainder taken from reference TRBV7-6 and TRBJ2-1, is GAGVSQSPRYKVTKRGQDVALRCDPISGHVSLYWYRQALGQGPEFLTYFNYEAQQDKSGLPNDRFSAERPEGSISTLTIQRTEQRDSAMYRCASSLVPGTSNNEQFFGPGTRLTVL.

This chain joins TRBV7-8 and TRBJ2-7; a possible D gene is TRBD2 (5 bases). The CDR3 extends over 16 amino acids. The ends were cut back, 5 bases at V and 0 bases at J, with 17 bases in the middle. Looked up from germline, CDR1 is SGHVS and CDR2 is FQNEAQ. The CDR3 coding sequence is TGTGCCAGCAGCCCCACGCTGTCAGCGGCCTCCTACGAGCAGTACTTC. Translation gives CASSPTLSAASYEQYF.

The rearrangement joins TRBV21-1 to TRBJ1-5; TRBD1 was called by the table and not checked on the DNA. TRBV21-1 is a documented pseudogene. The CDR3 loop spans 15 amino acids. This chain's CDR3 is CANQIRDRGVQPQHF. For the CDR3, the DNA is TGTGCCAACCAAATCCGGGACAGGGGTGTTCAGCCCCAGCATTTT.

The chain is built from TRBV5-1 and TRBJ1-5, with unresolved D. CDR1 and CDR2 (germline): SGHRS, YFSETQ. CDR3 length: 13 residues. Between the trimmed V and J ends, which lost 0 bases and 7 bases, there was a span of 8 bases. The CDR3 loop reads CASSLDSGQPQHF. In DNA, the CDR3 is TGCGCCAGCAGCTTGGACTCGGGGCAGCCCCAGCATTTT.

V usage is TRBV25-1 and J usage is TRBJ1-3; D call uncertain. Germline V gene sequence: CDR1 MGHDK, CDR2 SYGVNS. This CDR3 contains 15 residues. V lost 5 bases, J lost 0 bases, and 11 bases lay in between. In DNA, the CDR3 is TGTGCCAGCAGTCCTCAGGCCGACTCTGGAAACACCATATATTTT. Its protein product is CASSPQADSGNTIYF.

The CDR3 is CSVEELGFGEQFF. The CDR3 bases are TGCAGCGTTGAAGAACTAGGGTTCGGTGAGCAGTTCTTC. The chain employs TRBV29-1 and TRBJ2-1, with D perhaps TRBD2 (5 bases). Trimming stripped 0 bases from V and 9 bases from J, with 12 bases between. Germline V gene lookup returns CDR1 SQVTM and CDR2 ANQGSEA. CDR3 length: 13 residues.

This chain links TRBV28 with TRBJ2-7; weak D call: TRBD2 (7 bases). This CDR3 spans 16 amino acids. Trimming cost V 6 bases and J 4 bases, with 22 bases left between them. CDR1 and CDR2 from the germline V gene are MDHEN and SYDVKM. The CDR3 loop reads CASRQPRGRGGYEQYF. CDR3 bases: TGTGCCAGCAGACAACCTCGAGGAAGGGGGGGGTACGAGCAGTACTTC.

This clone came up once. The CDR3 sequence is CASSFGASFYEQYF. The CDR3, as DNA: TGTGCCAGCAGCTTTGGCGCTAGTTTCTACGAGCAGTACTTC. This rearrangement joins TRBV7-9 to TRBJ2-7; unclear D gene. The CDR3 totals 14 residues. Germline CDR1 reads SEHNR; CDR2 reads FQNEAQ (reference sequence). V lost 3 bases and J 3 bases, leaving 12 bases between the germline ends.

The V and J genes are TRBV7-2 and TRBJ2-3; D perhaps matches TRBD1 (6 bases). V lost 2 bases and J lost 3, with 15 bases in between. CDR1 SGHTA and CDR2 FQGNSA come from the germline V gene. There are 16 residues in the CDR3. The DNA for the CDR3 is TGTGCCAGCAGCTTAAGAGGGGGAGATGGAACAGATACGCAGTATTTT. It yields the protein CASSLRGGDGTDTQYF.

This clone appeared once. The chain carries TRBV7-2 and TRBJ1-5; D gene unclear. CDR3 length: 16 amino acids. The germline gives CDR1 SGHTA, CDR2 FQGNSA. The ends were cut back, 1 base at V and 2 bases at J, with 12 bases in the middle. The DNA for the CDR3 is TGTGCCAGCAGCTTAGGGCAGTTGGGAGGCAATCAGCCCCAGCATTTT. Its translation is CASSLGQLGGNQPQHF.

The chain uses TRBV4-1 and TRBJ1-1; D is perhaps TRBD1 (5 bases). V lost 0 bases to trimming and J lost 1 base, with 9 bases between them. The germline V gene encodes CDR1 MGHRA and CDR2 YSYEKL. This CDR3 region has 15 residues. The chain's CDR3 is CASSQERQKNTEAFF. As DNA, the CDR3 is TGCGCCAGCAGCCAAGAAAGACAGAAGAACACTGAAGCTTTCTTT.

The chain combines TRBV11-2 with TRBJ2-7; no reliable D call. The CDR3 runs to 14 residues. Trimming cost V 6 bases and J 2 bases, with 14 bases left between them. The germline CDR1 and CDR2 sequences are SGHAT and FQNNGV. Written as DNA, the CDR3 is TGTGCCAGCAGAATGGGAAACGGCCCCTACGAGCAGTACTTC. Encoded protein: CASRMGNGPYEQYF.